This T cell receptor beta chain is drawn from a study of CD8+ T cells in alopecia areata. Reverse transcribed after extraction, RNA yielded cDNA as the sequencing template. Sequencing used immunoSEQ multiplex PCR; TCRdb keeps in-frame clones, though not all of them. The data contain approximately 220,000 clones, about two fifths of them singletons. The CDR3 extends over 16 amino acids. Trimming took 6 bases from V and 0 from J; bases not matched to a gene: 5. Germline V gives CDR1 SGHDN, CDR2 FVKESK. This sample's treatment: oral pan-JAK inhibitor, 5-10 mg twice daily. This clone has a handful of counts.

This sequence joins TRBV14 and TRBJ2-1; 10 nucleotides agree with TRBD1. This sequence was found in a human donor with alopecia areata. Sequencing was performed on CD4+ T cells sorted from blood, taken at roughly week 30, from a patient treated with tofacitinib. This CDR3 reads CASRPRTGGSYNEQFF. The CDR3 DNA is TGTGCCAGCAGACCCCGGACAGGGGGCTCCTACAATGAGCAGTTCTTC.